This paragraph reports one T cell receptor beta chain. The data were taken from a study of cytomegalovirus exposure and HLA in healthy donors. The wider study: A subsequent analysis stated that the 95 to 150 validation repertoires were run on the same platform as the approximately 660 first-cohort repertoires.

The CDR3 runs to 16 residues. With 4 bases removed from V and 0 bases from J, the gap between germline ends came to 13 bases. Looked up from germline, CDR1 is SGHTS and CDR2 is YDEGEE. This table comes from immunoSEQ multiplex PCR, and its TCRdb copy is limited to in-frame clones, with some not included. The sample has some 88,000 clones, approximately 96% seen once. Material: PBMCs. V usage is TRBV5-8 and J usage is TRBJ2-2; D may be TRBD1 (6 bases). This TCR derives from a man aged 18 to 29 in good health and CMV-seronegative. Written as DNA, the CDR3 is TGTGCCAGCAGCCTAGACAGGCCATCGAACACCGGGGAGCTGTTTTTT. It yields the protein CASSLDRPSNTGELFF.